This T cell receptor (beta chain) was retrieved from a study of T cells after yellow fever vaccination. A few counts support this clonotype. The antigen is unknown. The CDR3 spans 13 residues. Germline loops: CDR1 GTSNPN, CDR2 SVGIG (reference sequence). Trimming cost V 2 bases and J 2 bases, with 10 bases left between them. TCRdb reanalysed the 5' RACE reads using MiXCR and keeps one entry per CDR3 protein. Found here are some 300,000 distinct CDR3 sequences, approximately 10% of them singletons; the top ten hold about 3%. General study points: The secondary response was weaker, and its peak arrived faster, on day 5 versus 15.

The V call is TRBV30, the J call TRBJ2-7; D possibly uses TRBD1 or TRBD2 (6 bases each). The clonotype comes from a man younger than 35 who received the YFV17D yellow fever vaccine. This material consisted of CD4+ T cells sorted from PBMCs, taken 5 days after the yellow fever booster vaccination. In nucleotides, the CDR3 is TGTGCCTGGAGTCCCGGGGGCCCCTACGAGCAGTACTTC. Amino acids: CAWSPGGPYEQYF. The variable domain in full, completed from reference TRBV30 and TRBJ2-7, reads SQTIHQWPATLVQPVGSPLSLECTVEGTSNPNLYWYRQAAGRGLQLLFYSVGIGQISSEVPQNLSASRPQDRQFILSSKKLLLSDSGFYLCAWSPGGPYEQYFGPGTRLTVT.